This passage covers 19 T cell receptor beta chains from one sample sequenced in a study of T cell responses to AZD1222 COVID-19 vaccine. The data were produced by immunoSEQ multiplex PCR, yet TCRdb's version contains in-frame clones alone and is incomplete. Of under 150,000 clones listed, about 93% are singletons. Sequenced here: peripheral blood, sampled on day 0 of AZD1222 vaccination. The source is an adult in good health.

The V and J genes are TRBV3-1 (or the pseudogene TRBV3-2) and TRBJ2-5; no clear D gene. The V gene lost 6 bases and the J gene lost 7 bases, with 9 bases spanning the gap. Germline V gives CDR1 LGHDT, CDR2 YNNKEL (reference sequence). The CDR3 has 11 amino acids. In nucleotides, the CDR3 is TGTGCCAGCAGTCTCCCCGGGACCCAGTACTTC. Amino acids: CASSLPGTQYF.

This chain uses TRBV14 with TRBJ1-1; no clear D gene. Per germline, CDR1 SGHDN and CDR2 FVKESK. With 1 base removed from V and 5 bases from J, the gap between germline ends came to 8 bases. This CDR3 comprises 13 residues. CDR3 DNA sequence: TGTGCCAGCAGCCAAGTCAGTAGGACTGAAGCTTTCTTT. Translation gives CASSQVSRTEAFF.

The chain links TRBV3-1 (or the pseudogene TRBV3-2) to TRBJ1-2; weak D call: TRBD1 (5 bases). The V gene's germline CDR1 is LGHDT and CDR2 YNNKEL (reference sequence). Trimming took off 4 bases at V and 6 bases at J, with 15 bases between the two ends. There are 14 residues in the CDR3. The CDR3 here is CASSPTKGKNGYTF. The CDR3 DNA reads as TGTGCCAGCAGCCCCACAAAGGGGAAGAATGGCTACACCTTC.

The rearrangement joins TRBV30 to TRBJ1-4, with D hard to call. V lost 4 bases and J lost 0, with 9 bases in between. The CDR3 spans 14 residues. Germline lookup yields CDR1 GTSNPN and CDR2 SVGIG (reference sequence). The CDR3 sequence: CAWNPPTTNEKLFF. The CDR3 DNA reads TGTGCCTGGAACCCACCAACAACTAATGAAAAACTGTTTTTT.

The chain uses TRBV5-4 and TRBJ2-1; D remains ambiguous. Germline V CDR1 and CDR2: SGHNT, YYREEE (reference sequence). The CDR3 consists of 13 residues. Trimming removed 2 bases from V and 6 bases from J, with 9 bases in between. The CDR3 spells CASSFGELNEQFF. The CDR3 DNA sequence: TGTGCCAGCAGCTTTGGCGAACTCAATGAGCAGTTCTTC.

This chain connects TRBV7-9 to TRBJ1-2; D not certain. Germline V gene sequence: CDR1 SEHNR, CDR2 FQNEAQ (reference sequence). This CDR3 region has 14 residues. Trimming took off 1 base at V and 4 bases at J, with 10 bases between the two ends. The CDR3 region is CASSLDLRGYGYTF. As DNA, the CDR3 is TGTGCCAGCAGCTTAGATCTCCGTGGCTATGGCTACACCTTC.

The chain links TRBV5-8 to TRBJ2-1; D might be TRBD1 or TRBD2, each matching 5 bases. The CDR3 runs 14 residues. The germline V and J ends were trimmed by 3 bases and 6 bases, with 13 bases remaining between them. The V gene's germline CDR1 is SGHTS and CDR2 YDEGEE. Here the CDR3 DNA reads TGTGCCAGCAGCTATACCGGGGCCATCAATGAGCAGTTCTTC. Amino acids: CASSYTGAINEQFF.

This clone was found once. The chain recombines TRBV7-2 with TRBJ2-7, with 15 bases fitting TRBD2. The CDR3 spans 17 residues. J lost 3 bases, V lost 6 bases, and 9 bases had no gene match. Germline-derived CDR1 and CDR2 are SGHTA and FQGNSA. The CDR3 DNA follows: TGTGCCAGCAGTCCTCCGGGACTAGCGGGGGGACTCTACGAGCAGTACTTC. Encoded protein: CASSPPGLAGGLYEQYF.

This sequence joins TRBV7-9 and TRBJ1-2; 9 nucleotides line up with TRBD1. CDR3 size: 15 residues. The V gene end was trimmed by 4 bases and the J gene end by 7 bases; junction bases not matched to a gene: 10. Germline V gives CDR1 SEHNR, CDR2 FQNEAQ (reference sequence). The CDR3 loop reads CASSYTGGSVGGYTF. CDR3 DNA sequence: TGTGCCAGCAGCTACACAGGGGGCTCGGTCGGTGGCTACACCTTC.

The chain is built from TRBV28 and TRBJ1-5, with D perhaps matching TRBD1 (5 bases). V lost 6 bases and J lost 5, with 20 bases in between. Per the germline V gene, CDR1 is MDHEN and CDR2 is SYDVKM. The CDR3 covers 16 residues. CDR3 in DNA: TGTGCCAGCAGCACCCCGGGAAGGGGATATCATCAGCCCCAGCATTTT. Amino acid sequence: CASSTPGRGYHQPQHF.

The chain couples TRBV4-2 to TRBJ1-5; unclear D gene. This CDR3 has 14 residues. Germline values: CDR1 LGHNA, CDR2 YNFKEQ. V dropped 4 bases and J dropped 5 bases, with 12 bases sitting between them. CDR3 sequence: CASSPVGTHQPQHF. CDR3 sequence (DNA): TGTGCCAGCAGCCCGGTTGGTACCCATCAGCCCCAGCATTTT.

The count of this clone is one. The chain links TRBV7-9 to TRBJ1-1; no firm D call. V dropped 5 bases and J dropped 10 bases, with 23 bases sitting between them. CDR1 and CDR2 from the germline V gene are SEHNR and FQNEAQ (reference sequence). CDR3 length equals 15 residues. The CDR3 sequence is CASSLAQVPRDPAFF. CDR3 nucleotide sequence: TGTGCCAGCAGCCTGGCTCAGGTGCCGCGGGATCCAGCTTTCTTT. Supplemented by reference TRBV7-9 and TRBJ1-1, the full variable domain reads DTGVSQNPRHKITKRGQNVTFRCDPISEHNRLYWYRQTLGQGPEFLTYFQNEAQLEKSRLLSDRFSAERPKGSFSTLEIQRTEQGDSAMYLCASSLAQVPRDPAFFGQGTRLTVV.

This clone has a single count. The chain employs TRBV5-1 and TRBJ1-1; 7 bases match TRBD1. CDR1 SGHRS and CDR2 YFSETQ come from the germline V gene. V was pared by 3 bases and J by 1 base, with 6 bases of the junction left unmatched. This CDR3 spans 15 amino acids. CDR3 sequence (DNA): TGCGCCAGCAGCTCACGACAGGGACCGAACACTGAAGCTTTCTTT. Its protein product is CASSSRQGPNTEAFF.

V and J are TRBV3-1 (or the pseudogene TRBV3-2) and TRBJ2-2, with 7 bases fitting TRBD1. Trimming removed 3 bases from V and 5 bases from J; junction bases left unmatched: 9. CDR1 is LGHDT, CDR2 YNNKEL, per germline (reference sequence). There are 16 residues in the CDR3. CDR3 loop: CASSQGTVKWTGELFF. DNA of the CDR3: TGTGCCAGCAGCCAGGGGACAGTTAAATGGACCGGGGAGCTGTTTTTT.

The chain couples TRBV6-1 to TRBJ1-4; D is perhaps TRBD1 (6 bases). The CDR3 runs to 13 residues. Germline V gene lookup returns CDR1 MNHNS and CDR2 SASEGT. V was shortened by 2 bases and J by 7 bases, with 8 bases between the two germline ends. CDR3 sequence: CASSERGGEKLFF. The CDR3 DNA follows: TGTGCCAGCAGTGAAAGAGGGGGTGAAAAACTGTTTTTT.

This clone was seen once. The chain recombines TRBV18 with TRBJ2-7; tentative D call: TRBD2 (6 bases). CDR3 length equals 14 residues. Per the germline V gene, CDR1 is KGHSH and CDR2 is LQKENI. Trimming cost V 1 base and J 0 bases, with 7 bases left between them. This chain's CDR3 is CASSPQGLSYEQYF. As DNA, the CDR3 is TGTGCCAGCTCACCACAGGGACTCTCCTACGAGCAGTACTTC.

Remarks on this clone: One end of the junction is discordant with germline, which a read error may explain. The chain is built from TRBV15 and TRBJ1-1; D ambiguous. The length of the CDR3 is 14 residues. Germline-derived CDR1 and CDR2 are LNHNV and YYDKDF (reference sequence). In DNA, the CDR3 is TGTGCCACCAGCGGAGAGGAATACCGCACTGAAGCTTTCTTT. As protein: CATSGEEYRTEAFF.

The chain couples TRBV5-1 to TRBJ1-3; perhaps TRBD1 as D (5 bases). The germline V gene encodes CDR1 SGHRS and CDR2 YFSETQ. The ends were cut back, 4 bases at V and 0 bases at J, with 17 bases in the middle. The CDR3 runs 17 residues. The DNA for the CDR3 is TGCGCCAGCAGCCCTCGGGGGGACGGACCCTCTGGAAACACCATATATTTT. It translates to CASSPRGDGPSGNTIYF.

The chain recombines TRBV5-1 with TRBJ1-4, with D possibly TRBD1 on 5 matching bases. V was clipped by 4 bases and J by 2 bases, with 30 bases between them. CDR1 is SGHRS and CDR2 is YFSETQ in the germline V gene. The length of the CDR3 is 21 residues. In DNA, the CDR3 is TGCGCCAGCAGCCCCATTACCTCCAGGTCTGCATTGGGGCACACTAATGAAAAACTGTTTTTT. Protein sequence: CASSPITSRSALGHTNEKLFF.